This T cell receptor (beta chain) is from a study of CXCR3-negative and CXCR3-positive naive CD8 T cells. Study-wide results and caveats: Naive subsets were similarly diverse, while memory CD8+ repertoires were much less diverse.

The study made its TRB cDNA libraries by 5' RACE, adding UMI labels. TCRdb reanalyzed the 5' RACE reads, giving one entry per CDR3 protein sequence and no DNA. The sample table sets out 65,000 to 95,000 distinct CDR3 sequences. CDR1 and CDR2 (germline): MDHEN, SYDVKM. This CDR3 is 16 amino acids long. On this clonotype: Its antigen is still unknown.

The chain couples TRBV28 to TRBJ2-1; the TCRdb D gene call, TRBD2, has no DNA to confirm it. This TCR derives from a human donor in good health. Some clones in this sample may be carry-over from other donors' samples. Sequenced: naive CXCR3- CD8+ T cells from blood. Subset meaning: CD45RO-CCR7+CD27+CD95- naive CD8+ T cells lacking CXCR3 (TNR3-). The CDR3 sequence is CASSLGLAVPYNEQFF. The entire variable domain, with the rest obtained from reference TRBV28 and TRBJ2-1, is as follows: DVKVTQSSRYLVKRTGEKVFLECVQDMDHENMFWYRQDPGLGLRLIYFSYDVKMKEKGDIPEGYSVSREKKERFSLILESASTNQTSMYLCASSLGLAVPYNEQFFGPGTRLTVL.